One and the same sample provided the 31 T cell receptor beta chains below, sequenced in a study of T cells in Graves' hyperthyroidism and ophthalmopathy. Amplification yielded TCR beta CDR3 regions, with RNA transcripts as the source. When the TCR CDR3 underwent first-round RT-PCR, the HTBI primer set was used. TCRdb re-analysed the multiplex PCR reads in MiXCR, keeping a single row per CDR3 protein. This sample has about half a million distinct CDR3 sequences; just under 20% occur once, and the top ten carry roughly 50%. Source material: blood. The origin of the receptors is a man aged 40-55 years with Graves' ophthalmopathy.

The chain recombines TRBV12-3 or TRBV12-4 with TRBJ2-1, with 11 nucleotides matching TRBD2. The CDR3 covers 15 residues. The V gene end was trimmed by 7 bases and the J gene end by 6 bases; junction bases not matched to a gene: 8. Written as DNA, the CDR3 is TGTGCCAGCACCCTAACTAGCGGGAGTTCCAATGAGCAGTTCTTC. It encodes CASTLTSGSSNEQFF.

This clonotype was seen a handful of times. The chain employs TRBV30 and TRBJ1-2; possibly TRBD1 for D (6 bases). The CDR3 runs 13 residues. Per the germline V gene, CDR1 is GTSNPN and CDR2 is SVGIG (reference sequence). The V end was cut by 3 bases, the J end by 7 bases, with 15 bases between. This CDR3 reads CAWSEGGFGGYTF. Written as DNA, the CDR3 is TGTGCCTGGAGCGAGGGGGGTTTCGGTGGCTACACCTTC.

The chain links TRBV20-1 to TRBJ1-1; no definite D call. Germline CDR1 and CDR2: DFQATT and SNEGSKA (reference sequence). V was clipped by 2 bases and J by 1 base, with 11 bases between them. The CDR3 is 14 amino acids. This CDR3 is CSARPMDGNTEAFF. The CDR3 nucleotides are TGCAGTGCTAGACCGATGGACGGGAACACTGAAGCTTTCTTT.

In its sample, this clonotype was seen a few times. The chain has TRBV3-1 and TRBJ1-3; D perhaps matches TRBD1 (5 bases). The CDR3 sequence is 15 residues long. V was cut by 0 bases and J by 4 bases, with 10 bases left in between. The germline V gene encodes CDR1 LGHDT and CDR2 YNNKEL (reference sequence). The CDR3 region has the DNA TGTGCCAGCAGCCAAGATCTAAACAGGGGAAACACCATATATTTT. Its translation: CASSQDLNRGNTIYF.

The sample holds a few counts of this clonotype. The J gene is TRBJ2-2, the V gene TRBV7-3; D is uncertain. CDR1 is SGHTA and CDR2 is FQGTGA in the germline V gene. V gave up 5 bases and J gave up 8 bases, with 9 bases separating them. The CDR3 length is 12 residues. This CDR3 reads CASSLRVGELFF. In DNA, the CDR3 is TGTGCCAGCAGCCTAAGGGTTGGGGAGCTGTTTTTT.

The table lists this clonotype with a few counts. This rearrangement joins TRBV20-1 to TRBJ2-7, with 8 nucleotides matching TRBD1. The CDR3 is 15 residues long. Per the germline V gene, CDR1 is DFQATT and CDR2 is SNEGSKA (reference sequence). V was clipped by 0 bases and J by 3 bases; unmatched bases: 7. The CDR3: CSARDVAGGYYEQYF. The CDR3 nucleotides read TGCAGTGCTAGAGATGTGGCAGGGGGCTACTACGAGCAGTACTTC.

The sample holds one count of this clonotype. The J gene is TRBJ2-1, the V gene TRBV12-3 or TRBV12-4; D not resolved. Deletions cut 1 base from V and 10 bases from J, with 5 bases between. This CDR3 has 11 residues. Here the CDR3 DNA reads TGTGCCAGCAGTTTAGAGCAGGAGCAGTTCTTC. Its protein product is CASSLEQEQFF.

This chain connects TRBV20-1 to TRBJ2-2; the D gene is possibly TRBD2 (5 bases). The CDR3 is made up of 15 amino acids. Trimming cost V 2 bases and J 3 bases, with 13 bases left between them. The germline V gene has CDR1 DFQATT and CDR2 SNEGSKA (reference sequence). CDR3 protein: CSARNPSLDTGELFF. Written as DNA, the CDR3 is TGCAGTGCTAGAAATCCTAGCTTAGACACCGGGGAGCTGTTTTTT.

This clonotype has more than one count but fewer than ten. The chain carries TRBV5-1 and TRBJ1-3, with D perhaps TRBD1 (6 bases). With 3 bases removed from V and 4 bases from J, the gap between germline ends came to 14 bases. The length of the CDR3 is 15 residues. Germline loops: CDR1 SGHRS, CDR2 YFSETQ. The CDR3 here is CASSSTGFRGNTIYF. In nucleotides, the CDR3 is TGCGCCAGCAGCTCCACAGGGTTTCGAGGAAACACCATATATTTT. The full variable domain, completed using reference TRBV5-1 and TRBJ1-3, is KAGVTQTPRYLIKTRGQQVTLSCSPISGHRSVSWYQQTPGQGLQFLFEYFSETQRNKGNFPGRFSGRQFSNSRSEMNVSTLELGDSALYLCASSSTGFRGNTIYFGEGSWLTVV.

This clonotype has more than one count but fewer than ten. The chain joins TRBV7-9 to TRBJ2-1, with 12 bases matching TRBD2. The V and J ends lost 4 bases and 7 bases, in that order; junction bases with no gene match: 8. CDR3 length: 16 amino acids. The germline CDR1 and CDR2 sequences are SEHNR and FQNEAQ (reference sequence). This CDR3 reads CASSSTSGRRGNEQFF. CDR3 coding DNA: TGTGCCAGCAGCTCGACTAGCGGGAGACGAGGAAATGAGCAGTTCTTC.

The J gene is TRBJ2-7, the V gene TRBV11-2; TRBD2 agrees at 14 bases. After removal of 8 bases from V and 4 bases from J, the junction contained 19 bases not matched to a gene. The germline V gene has CDR1 SGHAT and CDR2 FQNNGV. There are 19 residues in the CDR3. The CDR3 here is CASGYPPTGTSGSGYEQYF. The CDR3 DNA reads TGTGCCAGCGGATACCCCCCTACCGGGACTAGCGGGAGCGGTTACGAGCAGTACTTC.

The table lists this clonotype with a few counts. The rearrangement joins TRBV20-1 to TRBJ1-5, with TRBD1 identical over 8 bases. CDR1 and CDR2 from the germline V gene are DFQATT and SNEGSKA (reference sequence). Losses at the gene ends were 0 bases for V and 1 base for J; bases not matched to a gene: 5. CDR3 size: 16 residues. CDR3 bases: TGCAGTGCTAGAGATCCCGGGACAGGAAGCAATCAGCCCCAGCATTTT. Its protein product is CSARDPGTGSNQPQHF.

This clonotype was found many times. The CDR3 loop is CASSRTGVNYGYTF. As DNA, the CDR3 is TGTGCCAGCAGCCGAACGGGGGTTAACTATGGCTACACCTTC. This chain links TRBV3-1 with TRBJ1-2; weak D call: TRBD1 (5 bases). Germline lookup yields CDR1 LGHDT and CDR2 YNNKEL (reference sequence). V gave up 4 bases and J gave up 1 base, with 10 bases separating them. The CDR3 has 14 amino acids.

In this sample, this clonotype turned up many times. This chain uses TRBV20-1 with TRBJ2-3; D call uncertain. There are 13 residues in the CDR3. V was cut by 6 bases and J by 0 bases, with 10 bases left in between. CDR1 and CDR2 from the germline V gene are DFQATT and SNEGSKA (reference sequence). The CDR3 region is CSAAGTSTDTQYF. For the CDR3, the DNA is TGCAGTGCCGCCGGAACTAGCACAGATACGCAGTATTTT.

This clonotype was detected ten times or more. V and J are TRBV2 and TRBJ2-5; 8 bases align to TRBD2. J was trimmed by 2 bases and V by 3 bases; bases with no gene match: 5. This CDR3 spans 15 amino acids. Germline lookup yields CDR1 SNHLY and CDR2 FYNNEI. The CDR3 DNA is TGTGCCAGCAGTGAGGGTAGCGGGGTACAAGAGACCCAGTACTTC. Protein: CASSEGSGVQETQYF.

This clonotype was seen a handful of times. V is TRBV29-1 and J is TRBJ2-7; unclear D gene. V was cut by 0 bases and J by 5 bases, with 5 bases left in between. CDR1 and CDR2 from the germline V gene are SQVTM and ANQGSEA. The CDR3 sequence is 11 residues long. CDR3 sequence reads: CSVEDSNEQYF. DNA of the CDR3: TGCAGCGTTGAAGATTCTAACGAGCAGTACTTC.

The rearrangement uses TRBV19 and TRBJ2-1, with a possible D match to TRBD1 (6 bases). V lost 5 bases to trimming and J lost 4 bases, with 12 bases between them. This CDR3 has 14 residues. Germline assignment: CDR1 LNHDA and CDR2 SQIVND (reference sequence). CDR3 coding DNA: TGTGCCAGTAGTTTTTCGGACAGTTACAATGAGCAGTTCTTC. It translates to CASSFSDSYNEQFF. The full variable domain, in which reference TRBV19 and TRBJ2-1 provide the parts outside the CDR3, is DGGITQSPKYLFRKEGQNVTLSCEQNLNHDAMYWYRQDPGQGLRLIYYSQIVNDFQKGDIAEGYSVSREKKESFPLTVTSAQKNPTAFYLCASSFSDSYNEQFFGPGTRLTVL.

This clonotype occurred many times. The chain has TRBV30 and TRBJ1-1; weak D call: TRBD1 (6 bases). There are 16 residues in the CDR3. V lost 2 bases, J lost 1 base, and 17 bases lay in between. The germline V gene encodes CDR1 GTSNPN and CDR2 SVGIG (reference sequence). The CDR3 sequence is CAWSWRFGGTNTEAFF. The CDR3 bases are TGTGCCTGGAGTTGGAGATTTGGGGGCACGAACACTGAAGCTTTCTTT. The entire variable domain, with the rest obtained from reference TRBV30 and TRBJ1-1, is as follows: SQTIHQWPATLVQPVGSPLSLECTVEGTSNPNLYWYRQAAGRGLQLLFYSVGIGQISSEVPQNLSASRPQDRQFILSSKKLLLSDSGFYLCAWSWRFGGTNTEAFFGQGTRLTVV.

The chain's CDR3 is CAIRDRGLNTGELFF. DNA of the CDR3: TGTGCCATCAGGGACAGGGGGCTCAACACCGGGGAGCTGTTTTTT. The chain has TRBV10-3 and TRBJ2-2, with 11 bases aligning to TRBD1. Germline V gene sequence: CDR1 ENHRY, CDR2 SYGVKD. This CDR3 region has 15 residues. V was pared by 6 bases and J by 2 bases, with 2 bases of the junction left unmatched.

Only a few counts were recorded for this clonotype. The V call is TRBV6-5, the J call TRBJ2-3; a weak D match, TRBD2 (5 bases). V lost 0 bases and J lost 2, with 15 bases in between. Per the germline V gene, CDR1 is MNHEY and CDR2 is SVGAGI. The CDR3 is 17 residues long. The CDR3 loop is CASSYSFWEQSTDTQYF. The CDR3 DNA follows: TGTGCCAGCAGTTACTCGTTTTGGGAGCAGTCCACAGATACGCAGTATTTT.

This clonotype was seen many times. The rearrangement uses TRBV20-1 and TRBJ2-4, with 7 nucleotides matching TRBD2. The germline CDR1 and CDR2 sequences are DFQATT and SNEGSKA (reference sequence). CDR3 length: 14 residues. J was trimmed by 2 bases and V by 5 bases; bases with no gene match: 6. This CDR3 is CSAASGAPKNIQYF. In DNA, the CDR3 is TGCAGTGCTGCGAGCGGGGCCCCCAAAAACATTCAGTACTTC.

The CDR3 sequence: CSATRISNEQFF. The CDR3 region has the DNA TGCAGTGCTACCCGGATTAGCAATGAGCAGTTCTTC. The V and J genes are TRBV20-1 and TRBJ2-1; no firm D call. Trimming took off 4 bases at V and 6 bases at J, with 10 bases between the two ends. Germline lookup yields CDR1 DFQATT and CDR2 SNEGSKA (reference sequence). There are 12 residues in the CDR3.

This chain links TRBV5-1 with TRBJ2-1; 7 bases fit TRBD1. Germline CDR1 is SGHRS and CDR2 is YFSETQ. V shed 6 bases, J shed 8 bases, and the junction held 8 bases outside the gene matches. The length of the CDR3 is 13 residues. CDR3 in amino acids: CASNNRDSHEQFF. Here the CDR3 DNA reads TGCGCCAGCAACAACCGGGACAGTCATGAGCAGTTCTTC.

This clonotype occurred a few times. The junction and the germline gene differ at one end; a read error may be behind it. The V call is TRBV6-1, the J call TRBJ2-7; maybe TRBD2 (7 bases). Germline CDR1 and CDR2: MNHNS and SASEGT. CDR3 length: 15 residues. CDR3 in DNA: TGTGCCAGCAGTGAGGGGGCTAGCGGAACCTACGAGCAGTGCTTC. Translating gives CASSEGASGTYEQCF.

V is TRBV28 and J is TRBJ1-2; tentatively, D is TRBD1 (6 bases). Germline CDR1 is MDHEN and CDR2 is SYDVKM. Trimming removed 9 bases from V and 2 bases from J, with 7 bases in between. CDR3 length equals 11 residues. This chain's CDR3 is CASGQNYGYTF. The CDR3 DNA reads TGTGCCAGTGGACAGAACTATGGCTACACCTTC.

This CDR3 reads CASGLVLGFAEKLFF. As DNA, the CDR3 is TGTGCTAGTGGTTTGGTACTTGGTTTTGCTGAAAAACTGTTTTTT. The chain joins TRBV12-5 to TRBJ1-4; D uncertain. Trimming cost V 0 bases and J 7 bases, with 12 bases left between them. The length of the CDR3 is 15 residues. CDR1 and CDR2 from the germline V gene are LGHNT and FRNRAP.

The chain has TRBV6-2 or TRBV6-3 and TRBJ2-2; TRBD2 matches 13 bases. After removal of 0 bases from V and 3 bases from J, the junction contained 10 bases not matched to a gene. Germline CDR1 is MNHEY and CDR2 is SVGEGT. This CDR3 is 20 amino acids long. CDR3 loop: CASSYSKGTGLAGDTGELFF. CDR3 coding DNA: TGTGCCAGCAGTTACTCGAAGGGGACAGGACTAGCGGGGGACACCGGGGAGCTGTTTTTT.

This clonotype turned up a few times. This sequence joins TRBV5-1 and TRBJ2-3; 11 nucleotides line up with TRBD2. The CDR3 has 16 amino acids. Looked up from germline, CDR1 is SGHRS and CDR2 is YFSETQ. V lost 4 bases to trimming and J lost 1 base; unmatched junction nucleotides: 5. CDR3 protein: CASSPMTSGGTDTQYF. CDR3 bases: TGCGCCAGCAGCCCCATGACTAGCGGGGGCACAGATACGCAGTATTTT.

This clonotype was observed many times. The junction departs from the called germline gene at one end, perhaps through a read error. V usage is TRBV7-7 and J usage is TRBJ2-3; the D gene is possibly TRBD1 (5 bases). Germline V gives CDR1 SSHAT, CDR2 FNYEAQ (reference sequence). The CDR3 covers 14 residues. The DNA for the CDR3 is TGTGCTAGCAGCTCACAGGTTAACACAGATACGCAGTATTTT. Amino acid sequence: CASSSQVNTDTQYF. Looking up the rest from reference TRBV7-7 and TRBJ2-3 gives the full variable domain: GAGVSQSPRYKVTKRGQDVTLRCDPISSHATLYWYQQALGQGPEFLTYFNYEAQPDKSGLPSDRFSAERPEGSISTLTIQRTEQRDSAMYRCASSSQVNTDTQYFGPGTRLTVL.

This clonotype turned up a few times. The gene calls are TRBV20-1 and TRBJ2-7; 10 positions match TRBD1. This CDR3 spans 13 amino acids. Trimming removed 5 bases from V and 3 bases from J; junction bases left unmatched: 4. Germline lookup yields CDR1 DFQATT and CDR2 SNEGSKA (reference sequence). The CDR3 bases are TGCAGTGCTTACGGACAGGGGGTCTACGAGCAGTACTTC. Protein sequence: CSAYGQGVYEQYF.

The J gene is TRBJ2-2, the V gene TRBV9; 7 bases fit TRBD1. Germline-derived CDR1 and CDR2 are SGDLS and YYNGEE. The V segment lost 4 bases and the J segment 0 bases; nucleotides outside the gene matches: 6. The CDR3 is made up of 16 amino acids. Written as DNA, the CDR3 is TGTGCCAGCAGCTCCTGGGACAGCGCGAACACCGGGGAGCTGTTTTTT. Its translation: CASSSWDSANTGELFF.